The clone carrying this T cell receptor (beta chain) was counted ten times or more. The target antigen is unknown. This sample was taken from a study of response to subunit inactivated influenza vaccine. Findings of the study overall: T cells newly recruited by each seasonal influenza vaccination are few, the authors suggested.

Trimming took 6 bases from V and 0 from J; bases not matched to a gene: 3. The CDR3 extends over 16 amino acids. TCRdb used MiXCR to reprocess the RT-PCR reads, holding one entry per CDR3 protein. This table has 700,000 to 900,000 distinct CDR3 sequences, less than 25% appearing once. The TCR originated in a man in his fifties or sixties who received an inactivated influenza vaccine. The specimen was PBMCs from blood, collected roughly 5 days after vaccination. The rearrangement joins TRBV12-3 or TRBV12-4 to TRBJ2-1, with 12 bases fitting TRBD2. This CDR3 is CASSRGLAGSYNEQFF. The CDR3 DNA reads TGTGCCAGCAGCCGGGGACTAGCGGGCTCCTACAATGAGCAGTTCTTC.